The rows below give T cell receptor beta chains drawn from one sample of a study of control samples from healthy donors and cancer patients. Clones were sequenced by immunoSEQ multiplex PCR, and TCRdb holds only the in-frame ones, with some missing. The data contain about 150,000 clones, 80% to 95% of them singletons. Input material: blood. These receptor sequences come from a man aged 18 to 30 in good health. CDR3s include the opening cysteine and the closing phenylalanine or tryptophan. A D gene is named only where the DNA matches it firmly. Rows may omit the clone size; those that give it use once, few, many or a size class.

TGTGCCAGCAGCTTAGCTGGGGGCCACTACGAGCAGTACTTC	CASSLAGGHYEQYF	TRBJ2-7	NA	TRBV7-9	NA
TGTGCCAGCAGCGTATCGGACAGGGATAATGAAAAACTGTTTTTT	CASSVSDRDNEKLFF	TRBJ1-4	NA	TRBV9	TRBD1
TGTGCCAGCAGCGTGAACGGACTATTTACTGGAAACACCATATATTTT	CASSVNGLFTGNTIYF	TRBJ1-3	once	TRBV13	NA
TGTGCCAGCAGCCAAAGAGGACTCTACACCGGGGAGCTGTTTTTT	CASSQRGLYTGELFF	TRBJ2-2	NA	TRBV3-1/TRBV3-2	NA
TGTGCCATCAGTGAGGGACAGGGAGGCAATGAAAAACTGTTTTTT	CAISEGQGGNEKLFF	TRBJ1-4	NA	TRBV10-3	TRBD1
TGTGCCAGCAGCTTTACTACCGGGACCACCTTACGGGAAAAACTGTTTTTT	CASSFTTGTTLREKLFF	TRBJ1-4	once	TRBV7-9	NA
TGCGCCAGCAGCTTGAATGTCTTGAGTGAAAAACTGTTTTTT	CASSLNVLSEKLFF	TRBJ1-4	NA	TRBV5-1	NA
TGCGCCAGCAGCCAACCGGGACAAGACGGCTACACCTTC	CASSQPGQDGYTF	TRBJ1-2	NA	TRBV4-1	NA
TGCGCCAGCAGCCAAGATGGGGGCAGAAGCTATAGCAATCAGCCCCAGCATTTT	CASSQDGGRSYSNQPQHF	TRBJ1-5	NA	TRBV4-1	NA
TGTGCCAGCTCACCCCTCCCGGACGTCACCGGGGAGCTGTTTTTT	CASSPLPDVTGELFF	TRBJ2-2	NA	TRBV18	NA
TGTGCCAGCAGTGAGCAGGGCAGCAATCAGCCCCAGCATTTT	CASSEQGSNQPQHF	TRBJ1-5	once	TRBV2	NA
TGCGCCAGCAGCCTCCGACCCCGTTTATCGGAGAGAGGGAACAATGAGCAGTTCTTC	CASSLRPRLSERGNNEQFF	TRBJ2-1	NA	TRBV5-1	NA
TGCGCCGGAATCCCGGGACCGGACGAGACCGGGGCCAACGTCCTGACTTTC	CAGIPGPDETGANVLTF	TRBJ2-6	NA	TRBV5-1	NA
TGCGCCAGCAGCCAAGAGGGGACACTAAAGGGCTACACCTTC	CASSQEGTLKGYTF	TRBJ1-2	NA	TRBV4-1	NA
TGTGCCAGCAGTTTATTAGCGGGAGAGTACAATGAGCAGTTCTTC	CASSLLAGEYNEQFF	TRBJ2-1	once	TRBV28	TRBD2
TGTGCCAGCTCACCCGGACGGGAGAACACTGAAGCTTTCTTT	CASSPGRENTEAFF	TRBJ1-1	NA	TRBV18	NA
TGTGCCAGCGCGGACAGTTCCTACGAGCAGTACTTC	CASADSSYEQYF	TRBJ2-7	NA	TRBV19	NA
TGCAGTGCGATGACCACCTACGAGCAGTACTTC	CSAMTTYEQYF	TRBJ2-7	NA	TRBV20-1	NA
TGTGCCAGCAGCCTAGGGTCGCGGGATCAGCCCCAGCATTTT	CASSLGSRDQPQHF	TRBJ1-5	NA	TRBV13	NA
TGTGCCAGCAGCATCGACAGGGACAATGAGCAGTTCTTC	CASSIDRDNEQFF	TRBJ2-1	once	TRBV7-2	TRBD1
TGTGCCAGCAGCCAAGAACTTGGGGACCGATCCCAGCATTTT	CASSQELGDRSQHF	TRBJ1-5	few	TRBV4-2	NA
TGTGCCAGCAGCAAAACTAGGACAGACGGGGACACTGAAGCTTTCTTT	CASSKTRTDGDTEAFF	TRBJ1-1	NA	TRBV3-1/TRBV3-2	NA
TGTGCCAGCAGTTTAGGCTCCACAGATACGCAGTATTTT	CASSLGSTDTQYF	TRBJ2-3	NA	TRBV12-3/TRBV12-4	NA
TGTGCCAGCAGCCGCCCGACCGGTCATGAGCAGTTCTTC	CASSRPTGHEQFF	TRBJ2-1	NA	TRBV7-9	NA
TGTGCCAGCAGCGGGACTTCCGACAATGAGCAGTTCTTC	CASSGTSDNEQFF	TRBJ2-1	NA	TRBV11-2	NA
TGTGCCAGCACCTCCGGACCCGGCGGCTCTAGCGGGAGAAATGAGCAGTTCTTC	CASTSGPGGSSGRNEQFF	TRBJ2-1	NA	TRBV27	TRBD2
TGTGCCAGCAGCTTGGAAGGGTTTGACAATGAGCAGTTCTTC	CASSLEGFDNEQFF	TRBJ2-1	NA	TRBV5-6	NA
TGTGCCAGCAGTGAAGAGAGGATCTATGGCTACACCTTC	CASSEERIYGYTF	TRBJ1-2	NA	TRBV2	NA
TGTGCCAGTAGTATAGCGACCGGGACTATGAACTTC	CASSIATGTMNF	TRBJ2-5	NA	TRBV19	TRBD2
TGTGCCAGCAGCTTAGACGCGGGACAGGGGATCTCCTACGAGCAGTACTTC	CASSLDAGQGISYEQYF	TRBJ2-7	NA	TRBV11-2	TRBD1
TGTGCCAGCAGTTTGGGACTCCTCAATGAGCAGTTCTTC	CASSLGLLNEQFF	TRBJ2-1	NA	TRBV27	NA
TGTGCCAGCAGTGGCCCCCGCGGGGCCCCATACAATGAGCAGTTCTTC	CASSGPRGAPYNEQFF	TRBJ2-1	NA	TRBV2	NA
TGTGCCAGCAGAGGGACAGGGGGCAGCACCGGGGAGCTGTTTTTT	CASRGTGGSTGELFF	TRBJ2-2	NA	TRBV6-5	TRBD1
TGTGCCACGGGAGCCGGGGGTTACAATGAGCAGTTCTTC	CATGAGGYNEQFF	TRBJ2-1	NA	TRBV10-3	NA
TGTGCCAGCAGCTTCTCTGTCACCGGGGAGCTGTTTTTT	CASSFSVTGELFF	TRBJ2-2	NA	TRBV7-9	NA
TGTGCCAGCTCACCGACTGGGACAGATACGCAGTATTTT	CASSPTGTDTQYF	TRBJ2-3	NA	TRBV18	NA
TGTGCCAGCAGCTACCAGGACAGGGCGGTCGCTGAAGCTTTCTTT	CASSYQDRAVAEAFF	TRBJ1-1	NA	TRBV12-1	NA
TGTGCCTGGAGTGTCCCCTGGGGGACAGGGAATCAGCCCCAGCATTTT	CAWSVPWGTGNQPQHF	TRBJ1-5	once	TRBV30	TRBD1
TGTGCCAGCAGTGAACCGAACGGGGTGAGGGGGATTTACACTGAAGCTTTCTTT	CASSEPNGVRGIYTEAFF	TRBJ1-1	NA	TRBV6-1	NA
TGTGCCAGTAGTTCCCTCGACAGGCATCAGCCCCAGCATTTT	CASSSLDRHQPQHF	TRBJ1-5	once	TRBV19	NA
TGTGCCAGTAGTGCCGGGAACGAGTACCAAGAGACCCAGTACTTC	CASSAGNEYQETQYF	TRBJ2-5	NA	TRBV19	NA
TGTGCCAGCAGCAATGGACTAGCGGCATCCTACGAGCAGTACTTC	CASSNGLAASYEQYF	TRBJ2-7	NA	TRBV2	TRBD2
TGTGCCAGCTCACGAGGATTAAATCAGCCCCAGCATTTT	CASSRGLNQPQHF	TRBJ1-5	NA	TRBV18	NA
TGTGCCAGCAGTGACTCGTACAGGGGGCTGTGGTACGAGCAGTACTTC	CASSDSYRGLWYEQYF	TRBJ2-7	NA	TRBV6-4	TRBD1
TGTGCCAGTATCCTCGGGGGCACTGAAGCTTTCTTT	CASILGGTEAFF	TRBJ1-1	once	TRBV5-6	NA
TGCGCCAGCAGCCATACCGGGCCTGAAAACACCATATATTTT	CASSHTGPENTIYF	TRBJ1-3	NA	TRBV4-1	NA
TGTGCCAGCAGCTTTCCACGCGGGAGGTCTGCAACTAATGAAAAACTGTTTTTT	CASSFPRGRSATNEKLFF	TRBJ1-4	NA	TRBV7-8	NA